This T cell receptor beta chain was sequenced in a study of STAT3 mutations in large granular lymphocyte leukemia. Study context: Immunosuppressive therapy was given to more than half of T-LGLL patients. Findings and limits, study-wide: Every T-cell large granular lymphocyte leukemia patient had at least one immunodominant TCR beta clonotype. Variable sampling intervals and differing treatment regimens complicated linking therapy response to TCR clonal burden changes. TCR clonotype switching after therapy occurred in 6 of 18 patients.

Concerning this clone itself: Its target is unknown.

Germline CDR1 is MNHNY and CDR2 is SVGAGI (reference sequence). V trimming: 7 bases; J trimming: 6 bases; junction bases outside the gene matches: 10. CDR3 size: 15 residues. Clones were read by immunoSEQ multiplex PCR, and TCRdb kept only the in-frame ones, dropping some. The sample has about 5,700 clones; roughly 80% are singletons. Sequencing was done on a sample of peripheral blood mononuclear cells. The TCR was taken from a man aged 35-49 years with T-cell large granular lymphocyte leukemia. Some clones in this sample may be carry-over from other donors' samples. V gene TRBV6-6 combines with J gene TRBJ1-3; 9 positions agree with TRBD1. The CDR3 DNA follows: TGTGCCAGCACCTTTCACAGGGGGCGAGCAAACACCATATATTTT. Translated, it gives CASTFHRGRANTIYF.